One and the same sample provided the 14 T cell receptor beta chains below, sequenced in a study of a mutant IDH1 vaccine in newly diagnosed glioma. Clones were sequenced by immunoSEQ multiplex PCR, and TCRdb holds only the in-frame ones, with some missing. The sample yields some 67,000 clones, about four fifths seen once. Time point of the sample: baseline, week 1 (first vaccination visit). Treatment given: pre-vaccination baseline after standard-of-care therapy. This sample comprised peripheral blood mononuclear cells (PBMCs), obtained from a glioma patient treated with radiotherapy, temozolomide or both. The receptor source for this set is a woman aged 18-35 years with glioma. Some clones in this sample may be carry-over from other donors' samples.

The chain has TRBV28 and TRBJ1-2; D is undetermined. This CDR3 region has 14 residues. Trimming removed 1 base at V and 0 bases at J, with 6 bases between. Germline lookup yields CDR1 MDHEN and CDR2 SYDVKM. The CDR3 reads CASSLYSSNYGYTF. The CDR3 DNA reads TGTGCCAGCAGTTTATATTCTTCTAACTATGGCTACACCTTC.

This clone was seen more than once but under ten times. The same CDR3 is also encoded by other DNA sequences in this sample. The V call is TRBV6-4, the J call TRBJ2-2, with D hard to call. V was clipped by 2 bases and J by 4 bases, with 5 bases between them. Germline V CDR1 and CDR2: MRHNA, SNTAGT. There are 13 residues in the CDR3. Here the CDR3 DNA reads TGTGCCAGCAGTGACACCCCCACCGGGGAGCTGTTTTTT. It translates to CASSDTPTGELFF.

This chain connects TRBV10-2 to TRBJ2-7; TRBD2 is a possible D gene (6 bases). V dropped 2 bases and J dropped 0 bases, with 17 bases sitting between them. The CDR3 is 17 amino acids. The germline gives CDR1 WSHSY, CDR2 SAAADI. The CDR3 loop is CASSELSPGVSSYEQYF. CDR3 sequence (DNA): TGCGCCAGCAGTGAGCTCTCACCGGGGGTGTCCTCCTACGAGCAGTACTTC.

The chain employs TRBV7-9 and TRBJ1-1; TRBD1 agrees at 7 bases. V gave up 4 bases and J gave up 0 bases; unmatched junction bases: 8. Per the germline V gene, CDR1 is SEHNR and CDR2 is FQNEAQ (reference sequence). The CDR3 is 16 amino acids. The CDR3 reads CASSSGQKVLNTEAFF. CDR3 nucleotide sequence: TGTGCCAGCAGCTCGGGACAGAAAGTCCTGAACACTGAAGCTTTCTTT.

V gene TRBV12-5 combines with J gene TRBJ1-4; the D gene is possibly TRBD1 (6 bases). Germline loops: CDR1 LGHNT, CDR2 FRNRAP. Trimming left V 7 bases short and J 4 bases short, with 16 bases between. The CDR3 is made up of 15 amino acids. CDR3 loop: CASAISTGHNEKLFF. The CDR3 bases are TGTGCTAGTGCCATTTCGACAGGCCATAATGAAAAACTGTTTTTT.

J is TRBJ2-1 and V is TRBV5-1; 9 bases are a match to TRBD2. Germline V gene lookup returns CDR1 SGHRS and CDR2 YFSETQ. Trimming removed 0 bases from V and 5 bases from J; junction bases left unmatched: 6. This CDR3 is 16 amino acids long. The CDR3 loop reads CASSLGAGGTNNEQFF. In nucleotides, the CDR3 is TGCGCCAGCAGCTTGGGAGCGGGAGGTACAAACAATGAGCAGTTCTTC.

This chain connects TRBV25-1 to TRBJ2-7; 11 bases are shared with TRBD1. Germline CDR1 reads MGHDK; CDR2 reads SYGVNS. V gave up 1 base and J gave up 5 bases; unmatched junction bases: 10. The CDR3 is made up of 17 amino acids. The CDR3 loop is CASSEFPVGQGANEQYF. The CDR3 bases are TGTGCCAGCAGTGAATTCCCGGTCGGACAGGGGGCAAACGAGCAGTACTTC.

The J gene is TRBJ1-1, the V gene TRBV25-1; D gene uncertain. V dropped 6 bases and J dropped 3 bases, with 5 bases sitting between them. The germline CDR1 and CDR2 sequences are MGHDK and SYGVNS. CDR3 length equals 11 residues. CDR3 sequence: CASRVDTEAFF. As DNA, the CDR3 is TGTGCCAGCAGGGTGGACACTGAAGCTTTCTTT.

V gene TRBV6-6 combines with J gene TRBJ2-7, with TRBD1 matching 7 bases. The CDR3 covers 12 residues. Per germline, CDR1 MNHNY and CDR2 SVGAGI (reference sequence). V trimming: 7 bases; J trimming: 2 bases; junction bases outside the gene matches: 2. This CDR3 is CASTQGAYEQYF. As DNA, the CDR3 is TGTGCCAGCACCCAGGGGGCCTACGAGCAGTACTTC.

CDR3: CASARIYNEQFF. CDR3 coding DNA: TGTGCCAGCGCGAGGATCTACAATGAGCAGTTCTTC. The J gene is TRBJ2-1, the V gene TRBV5-6; D not certain. Trimming stripped 7 bases from V and 3 bases from J, with 8 bases between. The CDR3 covers 12 residues. The germline CDR1 and CDR2 sequences are SGHDT and YYEEEE.

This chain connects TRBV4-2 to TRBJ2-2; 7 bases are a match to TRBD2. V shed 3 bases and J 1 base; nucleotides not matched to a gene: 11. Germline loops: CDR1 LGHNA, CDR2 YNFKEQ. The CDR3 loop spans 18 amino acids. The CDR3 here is CASSQRPSSGLNTGELFF. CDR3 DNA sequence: TGTGCCAGCAGCCAGAGACCCTCTAGCGGCTTGAACACCGGGGAGCTGTTTTTT.

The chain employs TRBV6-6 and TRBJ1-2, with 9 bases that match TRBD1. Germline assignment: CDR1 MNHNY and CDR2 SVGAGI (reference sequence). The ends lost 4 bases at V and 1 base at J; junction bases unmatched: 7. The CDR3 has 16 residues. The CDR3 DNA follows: TGTGCCAGCAGTTTCACTCGGACAGGGGATAACTATGGCTACACCTTC. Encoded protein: CASSFTRTGDNYGYTF.

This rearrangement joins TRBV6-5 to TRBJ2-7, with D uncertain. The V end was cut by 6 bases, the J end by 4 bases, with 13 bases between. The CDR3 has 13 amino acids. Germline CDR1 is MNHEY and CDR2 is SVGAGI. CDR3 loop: CASSPYREYEQYF. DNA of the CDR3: TGTGCCAGCAGCCCTTATAGGGAATACGAGCAGTACTTC.

DNA of the CDR3: TGCGCCAGCAGCAGTAGTGACTGGAGGGGGGACCAAGAGACCCAGTACTTC. It codes for CASSSSDWRGDQETQYF. The chain links TRBV10-1 to TRBJ2-5, with D perhaps matching TRBD1 or TRBD2 (6 bases each). The CDR3 runs to 17 residues. Trimming pared 6 bases from V and 0 bases from J, leaving 20 bases between. The germline V gene has CDR1 WNHNN and CDR2 SYGVQD (reference sequence).